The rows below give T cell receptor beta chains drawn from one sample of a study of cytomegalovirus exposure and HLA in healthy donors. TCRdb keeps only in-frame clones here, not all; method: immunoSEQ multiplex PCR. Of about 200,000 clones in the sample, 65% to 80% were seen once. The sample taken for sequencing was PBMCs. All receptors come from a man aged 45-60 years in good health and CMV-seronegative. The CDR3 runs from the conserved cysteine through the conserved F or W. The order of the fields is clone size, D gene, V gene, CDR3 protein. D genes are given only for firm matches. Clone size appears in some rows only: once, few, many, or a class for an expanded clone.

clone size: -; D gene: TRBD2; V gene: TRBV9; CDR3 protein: CASSAPSGRPMADTQYF
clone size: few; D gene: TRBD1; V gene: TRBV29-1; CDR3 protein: CSVTTGGGKLFF
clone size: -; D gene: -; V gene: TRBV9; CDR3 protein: CASSAQGGNQPQHF
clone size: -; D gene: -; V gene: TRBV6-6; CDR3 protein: CASRGTADSYEQYF
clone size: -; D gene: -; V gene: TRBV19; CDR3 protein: CASSLYGGAMNTEAFF
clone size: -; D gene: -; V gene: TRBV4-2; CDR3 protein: CASSQREPGAGEQYF
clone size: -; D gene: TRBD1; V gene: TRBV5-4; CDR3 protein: CASSPGQGIYGYTF
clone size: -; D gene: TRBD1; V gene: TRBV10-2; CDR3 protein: CASDRDPYNEQFF
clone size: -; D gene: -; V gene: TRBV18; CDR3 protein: CASSPERGSQPQHF
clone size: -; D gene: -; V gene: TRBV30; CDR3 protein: CAWASGETPQHF
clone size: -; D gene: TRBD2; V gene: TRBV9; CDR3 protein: CASSVVAGGYNEQFF
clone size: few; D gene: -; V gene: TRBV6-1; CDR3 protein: CASSKGESGYQYF
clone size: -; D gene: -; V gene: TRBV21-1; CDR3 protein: CASSKATSGVLCNEQFF
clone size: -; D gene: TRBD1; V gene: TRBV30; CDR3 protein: CAWSVSRQGLAGYTF
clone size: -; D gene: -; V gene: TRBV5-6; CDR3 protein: CASSLSDRATNEKLFF
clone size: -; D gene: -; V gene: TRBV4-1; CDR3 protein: CASSQVLGTSYEQYF
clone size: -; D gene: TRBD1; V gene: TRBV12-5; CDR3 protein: CASGDRQGYNEQFF
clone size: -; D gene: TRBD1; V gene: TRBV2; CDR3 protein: CASSDYLGQGAGKTQYF
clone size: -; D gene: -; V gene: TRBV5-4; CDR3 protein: CASSLGQVKNTGELFF
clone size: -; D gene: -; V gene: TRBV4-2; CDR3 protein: CASSQLLYEQYF
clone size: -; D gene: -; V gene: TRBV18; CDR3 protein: CASSYLSGGTDTQYF
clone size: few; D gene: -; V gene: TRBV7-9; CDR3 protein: CASSLVAPAEEKLFF
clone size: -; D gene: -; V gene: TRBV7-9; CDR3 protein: CASSPGAIDNQPQHF
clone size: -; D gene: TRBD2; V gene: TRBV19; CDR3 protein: CATQASGYNEQFF
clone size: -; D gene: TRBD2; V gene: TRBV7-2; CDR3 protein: CASRLVAGDYEQYF
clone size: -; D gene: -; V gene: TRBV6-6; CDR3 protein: CASSSGQSHQPQHF
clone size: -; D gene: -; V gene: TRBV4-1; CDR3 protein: CASSFKIDGGTYEQYF
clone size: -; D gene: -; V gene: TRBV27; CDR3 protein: CASSLGGHPLSYTF
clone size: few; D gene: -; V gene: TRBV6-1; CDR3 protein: CASREGPDTWIGELFF
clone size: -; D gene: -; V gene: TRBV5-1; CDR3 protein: CASSATATSYGYTF
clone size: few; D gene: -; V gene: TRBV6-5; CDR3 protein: CASSLSTDSYEQYF
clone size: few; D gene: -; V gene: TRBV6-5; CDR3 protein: CASRVTAGNTEAFF
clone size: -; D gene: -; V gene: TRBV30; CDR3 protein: CAWSVARPGMNTEAFF
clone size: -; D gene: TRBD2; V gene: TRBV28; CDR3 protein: CASRSGGAKNIQYF
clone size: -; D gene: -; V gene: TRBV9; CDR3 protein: CASSVEEGLNTEAFF
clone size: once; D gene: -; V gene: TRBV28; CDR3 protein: CASSRNRVYGYTF
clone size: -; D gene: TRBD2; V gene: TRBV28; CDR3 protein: CASTLSGSSYNEQFF
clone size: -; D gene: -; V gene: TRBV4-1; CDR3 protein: CASSQAPPGDEQFF
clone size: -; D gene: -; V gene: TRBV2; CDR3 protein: CASNVQPVSPLHF
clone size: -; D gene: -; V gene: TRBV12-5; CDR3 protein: CASGPLAGKGANEQFF